This T cell receptor beta chain was obtained from a study of blood T cells in healthy people across ages. The CDR3 sequence is 13 residues long. Losses at the gene ends were 7 bases for V and 8 bases for J; bases not matched to a gene: 7. CDR1 SGHAT and CDR2 FQNNGV come from the germline V gene. Findings of the study overall: Diversity estimates drawn from one million T cells were deemed underestimates.

About this clonotype: No antigen is known for it.

Through a sample-barcoded 5' primer and a J-beta primer mix, a second PCR was run for about 6 to 12 cycles. TCRdb analysed the 5' RACE reads with MiXCR anew, one entry per CDR3 protein. The table records about 640,000 distinct CDR3 sequences, 58% of them present only once. This TCR was recovered from a man aged 55-75 years in good health. This chain links TRBV11-2 with TRBJ2-1, with 8 bases aligning to TRBD1. The source material was blood. The DNA for the CDR3 is TGTGCCAGCAACTACGGGACAGGCTATGAGCAGTTCTTC. Translating gives CASNYGTGYEQFF.